The T cell receptor (beta chain) under discussion was sequenced for a study of T-cell memory formation after mild COVID-19. TCR alpha and TCR beta cDNA libraries with sample barcodes and UMIs came from 5'RACE using constant-segment primers. TCRdb reanalysed the 5' RACE reads using MiXCR and keeps one entry per CDR3 protein. The sample contains 350,000 to 500,000 distinct CDR3 sequences, about a quarter of which appear only once. Study-level results: Certain responding clones were present in pre-infection memory, suggesting participation of cross-reactive memory. For contracting clones, CD4+ ones sat mainly in CM and EM, CD8+ in EMRA. Day 15 to 85 contractors were CD4/CD8 balanced; later expanders leaned CD4+.

About this clonotype itself: No antigen is known for it.

This CDR3 comprises 13 residues. Germline CDR1 is SGHRS and CDR2 is YFSETQ. V lost 8 bases and J 2 bases, leaving 8 bases between the germline ends. The clonotype was recovered from an adult woman who had mild COVID-19 (a few samples of this study predate the infection). Cell type and time point are not known. The sequencing input was PBMCs or a T cell subset sorted from them (not recorded which). The J gene is TRBJ2-6, the V gene TRBV5-1; D call uncertain. As DNA, the CDR3 is TGCGCCAGTTCCCGGCCTGGGGCCAACGTCCTGACTTTC. Amino acid sequence: CASSRPGANVLTF.